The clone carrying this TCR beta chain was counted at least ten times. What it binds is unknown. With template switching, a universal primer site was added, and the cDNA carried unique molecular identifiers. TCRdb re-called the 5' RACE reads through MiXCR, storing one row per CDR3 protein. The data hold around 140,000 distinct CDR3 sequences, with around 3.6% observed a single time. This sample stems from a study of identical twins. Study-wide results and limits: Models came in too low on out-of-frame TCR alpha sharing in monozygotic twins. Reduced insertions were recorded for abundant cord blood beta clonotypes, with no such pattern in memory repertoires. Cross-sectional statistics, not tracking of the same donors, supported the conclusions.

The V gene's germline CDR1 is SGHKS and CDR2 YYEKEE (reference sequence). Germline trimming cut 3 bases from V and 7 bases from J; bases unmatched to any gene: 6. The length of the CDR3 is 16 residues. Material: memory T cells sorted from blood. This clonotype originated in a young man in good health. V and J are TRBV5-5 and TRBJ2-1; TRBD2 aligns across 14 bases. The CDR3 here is CASSSGTSGSGNEQFF. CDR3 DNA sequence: TGTGCCAGCAGCTCTGGGACTAGCGGGAGTGGGAATGAGCAGTTCTTC. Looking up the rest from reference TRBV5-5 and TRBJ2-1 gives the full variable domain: DAGVTQSPTHLIKTRGQQVTLRCSPISGHKSVSWYQQVLGQGPQFIFQYYEKEERGRGNFPDRFSARQFPNYSSELNVNALLLGDSALYLCASSSGTSGSGNEQFFGPGTRLTVL.